This TCR beta chain was found in a study of blood T cells in healthy people across ages. Findings and caveats of the study: As naive T cell percentage varied, TCR beta diversity correlated strongly with it.

The sample holds a few counts of this clonotype. What it binds is not known. J gave up 3 bases and V 8 bases, and 13 bases lay outside the gene matches. The CDR3 length is 16 residues. Germline V gene lookup returns CDR1 KGHDR and CDR2 SFDVKD. Primers used in a second PCR of about 7 to 11 cycles were a sample-barcoded 5' primer and a J-beta primer mix. Tags on each cDNA molecule came from a template-switch adaptor with 12 random nucleotides. Sequencing recovered at least 3 million CDR3-containing paired-end reads from each sample. MiXCR, run by TCRdb on the 5' RACE reads, gives a single entry per CDR3 protein. Of more than 650,000 distinct CDR3 sequences listed, about 26% are singletons. Separately, the same data were catalogued under a study of T cells of mothers and their children.

Material: blood. This chain joins TRBV24-1 and TRBJ2-7; 9 nucleotides agree with TRBD1. The sequence came from a boy between 10 and 17 years old in good health. This CDR3 reads CATNASGQGPFYEQYF. The CDR3 nucleotides are TGTGCCACCAATGCTTCGGGACAGGGCCCTTTCTACGAGCAGTACTTC.